A single sample gave rise to the 27 T cell receptor beta chains below, sequenced in a study of CD8+ T cells in alopecia areata. Extracted from the samples, RNA was reverse transcribed into cDNA to serve as the sequencing template. TCRdb's table, derived via immunoSEQ multiplex PCR, lists solely in-frame clones and lacks some. This sample carries over 250,000 clones, none of them present only once. Cells from pooled cutaneous lymph nodes were sorted by CD4, CD8alpha, NKG2D, NKG2ACE and other markers. The sequenced material came from CD4+ T cells sorted from a lymph node. These receptors were collected from a C3H/HeJ mouse with alopecia areata. Strain haplotype at MHC: H2-k.

This clone has more than one count but fewer than ten. This may come from a read error, since a much larger clone is one base off. Gene names are mouse gene names. The read ends 4 residues shy of where the CDR3 ends; the end is completed using the germline J gene. The same CDR3 arises from other DNA sequences in this sample as well. The chain couples TRBV13-1 to TRBJ2-1; 7 bases are a match to TRBD1. Looked up from germline, CDR1 is NSHNY and CDR2 is SYGAGN. The CDR3 consists of 13 residues. With 6 bases clipped from V and 1 base from J, the junction kept 1 base outside the gene matches. The CDR3 loop reads CASKGQNYAEQFF. CDR3 DNA, as far as it was read: TGTGCCAGCAAGGGACAGAACTATGCT.

As to this clone: Gene names refer to mouse genes. The observed sequence ends 4 residues before the CDR3 terminus, with the missing tail filled in from the germline J gene. This chain connects TRBV3 to TRBJ2-5, with 9 bases fitting TRBD2. This CDR3 has 16 amino acids. The V segment lost 1 base and the J segment 0 bases; nucleotides outside the gene matches: 2. CDR1 is SNHLY, CDR2 FYNGKV, per germline (reference sequence). Incomplete CDR3 DNA: TGTGCCAGCAGCTTAGAGACTGGGGGAAACCAAGAC. Residues: CASSLETGGNQD. The complete CDR3 protein is CASSLETGGNQDTQYF. Filled out from reference TRBV3 and TRBJ2-5, the complete variable domain reads GPKVLQIPSHQIIDMGQMVTLNCDPVSNHLYFYWYKQILGQQMEFLVNFYNGKVMEKSKLFKDQFSVERPDGSYFTLKIQPTALEDSAVYFCASSLETGGNQDTQYFGPGTRLLVL.

The sample holds a few counts of this clone. Mouse germline and gene names are used. The read finishes 3 residues shy of the CDR3 end, and the germline J gene is used to complete it. The V gene is TRBV19, the J gene TRBJ1-6; perhaps TRBD1 as D (5 bases). TRBJ1-6 is placed among ORFs of uncertain function. Between the trimmed V and J ends, which lost 1 base and 4 bases, there was a span of 9 bases. CDR1 is FNHDT and CDR2 is SITEND in the germline V gene (reference sequence). CDR3 size: 15 residues. The CDR3 spells CASSIRQTYNSPLYF. The covered CDR3 bases are TGTGCCAGCAGTATAAGACAGACTTATAATTCGCCC.

As regards this clone: Gene names are mouse gene names. With the read ending 4 residues before the CDR3 end, the germline J gene is used to fill in that end. The chain combines TRBV13-3 with TRBJ1-2; D call uncertain. Trimming took 5 bases from V and 0 from J, leaving 5 bases between them. The V gene's germline CDR1 is NNHDY and CDR2 SYVADS. The CDR3 extends over 12 amino acids. This chain's CDR3 is CASSLSNSDYTF. The sequenced CDR3 bases are TGTGCCAGCAGCCTCTCAAACTCC.

As for this clone: Gene names follow the mouse nomenclature. The read ends 4 residues before the CDR3 terminus; that terminus is restored from the germline J gene. The rearrangement uses TRBV2 and TRBJ1-2; 9 bases align to TRBD1. The CDR3 sequence is 17 residues long. The V and J ends lost 0 bases and 0 bases, in that order; junction bases with no gene match: 5. Germline V lookup: CDR1 LGHNA, CDR2 YSYQKL. CDR3 sequence reads: CASSQERDRAANSDYTF. The covered CDR3 bases are TGTGCCAGCAGCCAAGAGCGGGACAGGGCTGCAAACTCC.

This clone was seen a few times. Gene names refer to mouse genes. The read ends 4 residues shy of where the CDR3 ends; the end is completed using the germline J gene. The rearrangement joins TRBV31 to TRBJ1-2; 9 bases map to TRBD1. This CDR3 has 13 amino acids. CDR1 is GKSSPN, CDR2 SITVG, per germline. The CDR3 is CAWSLQGATDYTF. The CDR3 DNA, read in part, is TGTGCCTGGAGTCTACAGGGGGCTACC.

Concerning this clone: The genes are named according to mouse. The sequenced fragment ends 4 residues before the CDR3 boundary, so the rest is inferred from the germline J gene. Other DNA sequences in this specimen translate into the identical CDR3. The chain recombines TRBV1 with TRBJ2-5, with 9 bases matching TRBD1. The germline CDR1 and CDR2 sequences are NSQYPW and LRSPGD (reference sequence). There are 14 residues in the CDR3. The CDR3 bases that were read are TGCACCTGCAGTGCCCCGGGACAGGGAGAC. Amino acids: CTCSAPGQGD. The CDR3 in its entirety is CTCSAPGQGDTQYF.

A few counts support this clone. These gene names are mouse names. Read data end 4 residues before the CDR3 end; the end is taken from the germline J gene. Additional DNA sequences in this sample encode the identical CDR3. The chain is built from TRBV19 and TRBJ2-3; TRBD1 matches at 7 bases. CDR3 length equals 15 residues. CDR1 and CDR2 from the germline V gene are FNHDT and SITEND (reference sequence). Germline trimming cut 2 bases from V and 0 bases from J; bases unmatched to any gene: 3. The CDR3 here is CASSIDRASAETLYF. The covered CDR3 bases are TGTGCCAGCAGTATCGACAGGGCTAGTGCAGAA.

This clone appeared a few times. Mouse gene names and germline throughout. Read sequence stops 4 residues before the CDR3 end, and the germline J gene provides the missing end. The chain recombines TRBV5 with TRBJ2-7; TRBD2 matches 7 bases. The CDR3 contains 14 residues. The germline V gene encodes CDR1 LGHNA and CDR2 YNLKQL (reference sequence). CDR3 loop: CASSQEGLPYEQYF. The CDR3 DNA, read in part, is TGTGCCAGCAGCCAAGAGGGACTGCCATAT.

With regard to this clone: Genes and germline are mouse. Read sequence stops 4 residues before the CDR3 end, and the germline J gene provides the missing end. The J gene is TRBJ2-3, the V gene TRBV1, with 8 bases fitting TRBD2. From germline, CDR1 is NSQYPW and CDR2 LRSPGD (reference sequence). The CDR3 spans 16 residues. Unmatched junction bases numbered 8, after V lost 3 bases and J lost 3 bases. The CDR3 reads CTCSAGLGGDAETLYF. The part of the CDR3 DNA that was read is TGCACCTGCAGTGCCGGGCTGGGGGGAGACGCAGAA.

The sample holds a few counts of this clone. Gene names are mouse gene names. The read finishes 4 residues shy of the CDR3 end, and the germline J gene is used to complete it. The chain recombines TRBV1 with TRBJ1-2, with no clear D. The CDR3 totals 14 residues. Between the trimmed V and J ends, which lost 0 bases and 4 bases, there was a span of 9 bases. Germline-derived CDR1 and CDR2 are NSQYPW and LRSPGD (reference sequence). CDR3 sequence reads: CTCSADAGVSDYTF. CDR3 DNA, as far as it was read: TGCACCTGCAGTGCAGATGCAGGAGTCTCC. Full variable domain (outside the CDR3, taken from reference TRBV1 and TRBJ1-2): VTLLEQNPRWRLVPRGQAVNLRCILKNSQYPWMSWYQQDLQKQLQWLFTLRSPGDKEVKSLPGADYLATRVTDTELRLQVANMSQGRTLYCTCSADAGVSDYTFGSGTRLLVI.

Concerning this clone: Germline and genes: mouse. The CDR3 end lies 4 residues beyond the end of the read and is filled in from the germline J gene. At the DNA level, this CDR3 is encoded by other sequences in the same sample as well. The chain couples TRBV17 to TRBJ2-2; no reliable D call. The CDR3 runs to 14 residues. The germline V and J ends were trimmed by 5 bases and 2 bases, with 9 bases remaining between them. Germline CDR1 is MNHDT and CDR2 is YYDKIL. The part of the CDR3 DNA that was read is TGTGCTAGCAGTCGGCGAGGGAACACCGGG. This encodes CASSRRGNTG. The complete CDR3 reads CASSRRGNTGQLYF.

The table lists this clone with a few counts. Genes and germline are mouse. The read falls 4 residues short of the CDR3 end, and the missing part is taken from the germline J gene. V gene TRBV19 combines with J gene TRBJ2-1; TRBD2 agrees at 9 bases. CDR3 length: 16 residues. Germline loops: CDR1 FNHDT, CDR2 SITEND (reference sequence). J lost 0 bases, V lost 4 bases, and 5 bases had no gene match. Incomplete CDR3 DNA: TGTGCCAGCAGTCGTCCTGGGGGGGTTAACTATGCT. This gives the protein CASSRPGGVNYA. The CDR3 in full is CASSRPGGVNYAEQFF.

Concerning this clone itself: Genes and germline are mouse. The read ends 4 residues early relative to the CDR3; the germline J gene fills the gap. V gene TRBV13-1 combines with J gene TRBJ1-1; D perhaps matches TRBD1 (6 bases). This CDR3 spans 13 amino acids. V was shortened by 3 bases and J by 4 bases, with 10 bases between the two germline ends. Per the germline V gene, CDR1 is NSHNY and CDR2 is SYGAGN. The DNA read from the CDR3 is TGTGCCAGCAGTGCCACAGGGCTCACA. This translates into CASSATGLT. The whole CDR3 sequence is CASSATGLTEVFF.

As for this clone: Gene names are the mouse ones. The CDR3 end lies 4 residues beyond the end of the read and is filled in from the germline J gene. The chain joins TRBV5 to TRBJ2-2; 13 bases fit TRBD2. V trimming: 4 bases; J trimming: 2 bases; junction bases outside the gene matches: 7. Germline loops: CDR1 LGHNA, CDR2 YNLKQL (reference sequence). The CDR3 consists of 18 residues. The sequenced CDR3 bases are TGTGCCAGCAGCCGGACTGGGGGGGCGCTGGGGAACACCGGG. As protein: CASSRTGGALGNTG. The CDR3 in its entirety is CASSRTGGALGNTGQLYF.

Only a few counts were recorded for this clone. The gene symbols are mouse symbols. The DNA ends 4 residues before the CDR3 does, and the rest of the CDR3 is filled in from the germline J gene. The chain employs TRBV17 and TRBJ1-1; D not certain. The CDR3 has 14 amino acids. Germline V gene data show CDR1 as MNHDT and CDR2 as YYDKIL. The V end lost 0 bases, the J end lost 1 base, and 6 bases lay between the germline ends. The sequenced CDR3 bases are TGTGCTAGCAGTAGAGAGCTGGGGAACACA. Protein: CASSRELGNT. The CDR3 in its entirety is CASSRELGNTEVFF. The full variable domain, with the rest looked up from reference TRBV17 and TRBJ1-1, is DTTVKQNPRYKLARVGKPVNLICSQTMNHDTMYWYQKKPNQAPKLLLFYYDKILNREADTFEKFQSSRPNNSFCSLYIGSAGLEYSAMYLCASSRELGNTEVFFGKGTRLTVV.

The sample holds a few counts of this clone. The genes and germline here are from mouse. The CDR3 extends 4 residues past the end of the read, so its final part is completed from the germline J gene. The rearrangement links TRBV5 to TRBJ1-2, with 10 nucleotides matching TRBD1. Losses at the gene ends were 0 bases for V and 4 bases for J; bases not matched to a gene: 5. CDR1 is LGHNA, CDR2 YNLKQL, per germline (reference sequence). The CDR3 consists of 16 residues. CDR3 sequence: CASSQDRGQGFSDYTF. CDR3 DNA (partial): TGTGCCAGCAGCCAAGATAGGGGACAGGGGTTCTCC.

As regards this clone: Mouse germline and gene names are used. The sequenced fragment ends 4 residues before the CDR3 boundary, so the rest is inferred from the germline J gene. The chain has TRBV13-2 and TRBJ1-1, with 7 bases lining up with TRBD1. The germline V gene has CDR1 NNHNN and CDR2 SYGAGS (reference sequence). V lost 3 bases to trimming and J lost 2 bases; unmatched junction nucleotides: 4. CDR3 length: 14 amino acids. CDR3 DNA (partial): TGTGCCAGCGGTGCCGACAGGGCCAACACA. Translating it yields CASGADRANT. The complete CDR3 reads CASGADRANTEVFF.

This clone was recorded a few times. Gene names refer to mouse genes. Coverage ceases 4 residues before the CDR3 finishes, and the germline J gene fills in the end. The chain carries TRBV17 and TRBJ1-1, with TRBD1 matching 8 bases. The CDR3 spans 13 residues. Looked up from germline, CDR1 is MNHDT and CDR2 is YYDKIL. CDR3 in amino acids: CASRGDRGVEVFF. CDR3 bases read: TGTGCTAGCAGGGGAGACAGGGGCGTA.

A remark on this clone: Germline and genes: mouse. The read terminates 4 residues ahead of where the CDR3 ends, so the germline J gene completes it. The J gene is TRBJ2-5, the V gene TRBV14; 13 nucleotides agree with TRBD2. This CDR3 contains 14 residues. Germline V CDR1 and CDR2: SGHDT, FRDEAV. CDR3 DNA, as far as it was read: TGTGCCAGCAGGGGGACTGGGGGGGAAGAC. Its protein is CASRGTGGED. The whole CDR3 sequence is CASRGTGGEDTQYF.

This clone turned up a few times. These gene names are mouse names. The CDR3 extends 4 residues past the end of the read, so its final part is completed from the germline J gene. This sample also contains other DNA sequences that code for the same CDR3. This chain uses TRBV1 with TRBJ1-2; 10 nucleotides align to TRBD1. The CDR3 has 15 residues. Unmatched junction bases numbered 4, after V lost 6 bases and J lost 0 bases. Germline V gives CDR1 NSQYPW, CDR2 LRSPGD (reference sequence). CDR3 bases read: TGCACCTGCAGCGCTGGGACAGGGGCAAACTCC. Protein: CTCSAGTGANS. The full CDR3 protein reads CTCSAGTGANSDYTF. The full variable domain, rest sourced from reference TRBV1 and TRBJ1-2, is VTLLEQNPRWRLVPRGQAVNLRCILKNSQYPWMSWYQQDLQKQLQWLFTLRSPGDKEVKSLPGADYLATRVTDTELRLQVANMSQGRTLYCTCSAGTGANSDYTFGSGTRLLVI.

As regards this clone: The gene symbols are mouse symbols. The CDR3 extends 4 residues past the end of the read, so its final part is completed from the germline J gene. This chain uses TRBV14 with TRBJ2-2; D might be TRBD1 (6 bases). This CDR3 has 14 residues. Deletions cut 6 bases from V and 2 bases from J, with 11 bases between. Germline CDR1 is SGHDT and CDR2 is FRDEAV. The CDR3 spells CASTLTGNTGQLYF. CDR3 bases read: TGTGCCAGCACCCTCACAGGGAACACCGGG. Drawing the rest from reference TRBV14 and TRBJ2-2, the complete variable domain is EAGVTQSPRYAVLQEGQAVSFWCDPISGHDTLYWYQQPRDQGPQLLVYFRDEAVIDNSQLPSDRFSAVRPKGTNSTLKIQSAKQGDTATYLCASTLTGNTGQLYFGEGSKLTVL.

In regard to this clone: The listed genes are named as in mouse. With the read ending 4 residues before the CDR3 end, the germline J gene is used to fill in that end. This sample also contains other DNA sequences that code for the same CDR3. The chain couples TRBV13-1 to TRBJ1-1, with 7 bases fitting TRBD1. The CDR3 totals 13 residues. In germline, CDR1 is NSHNY, CDR2 SYGAGN. CDR3 DNA (partial): TGTGCCAGCAGTGGACAGGGAGGGACA. Translating gives CASSGQGGT. The whole CDR3 protein is CASSGQGGTEVFF.

At least ten counts were recorded for this clone. Gene names follow the mouse nomenclature. The read stops 4 residues short of the end of the CDR3; the missing end is completed from the germline J gene. Within the sample, other DNA sequences also encode this same CDR3. V and J are TRBV1 and TRBJ2-2; the match to TRBD2 covers 10 bases. This CDR3 region has 15 residues. After removal of 4 bases from V and 1 base from J, the junction contained 0 bases not matched to a gene. CDR1 and CDR2 (germline): NSQYPW, LRSPGD (reference sequence). CDR3: CTCSGTGGNTGQLYF. The sequenced part of the CDR3 DNA is TGCACCTGCAGTGGGACTGGGGGAAACACCGGG.

This clone was counted between two and nine times. Any gene name here is a mouse gene name. The CDR3 end lies 4 residues beyond the end of the read and is filled in from the germline J gene. The gene calls are TRBV19 and TRBJ2-1; D may be TRBD1 (5 bases). The CDR3 covers 12 residues. Germline CDR1 and CDR2: FNHDT and SITEND (reference sequence). CDR3 DNA (partial): TGTGCCAGCAGTCCAGGGATCGCT. This codes for CASSPGIA. The whole CDR3 region reads CASSPGIAEQFF.

This clone was detected only a few times. Here the gene names and germline are mouse. The CDR3 end falls 4 residues outside the read, so it is completed with the germline J gene. The chain recombines TRBV13-1 with TRBJ1-1, with D possibly TRBD1 on 5 matching bases. CDR3 length: 11 residues. Germline CDR1 reads NSHNY; CDR2 reads SYGAGN. Here the CDR3 reads CASSREAEVFF. Incomplete CDR3 DNA: TGTGCCAGCAGCAGGGAAGCA.

In the case of this clone: The gene names given are mouse names. The missing CDR3 end, 4 residues past where the read stops, is filled in from the germline J gene. This chain links TRBV5 with TRBJ2-7; tentative D call: TRBD1 (6 bases). The CDR3 extends over 15 amino acids. Per the germline V gene, CDR1 is LGHNA and CDR2 is YNLKQL (reference sequence). The V end lost 4 bases, the J end lost 0 bases, and 13 bases lay between the germline ends. The part of the CDR3 DNA that was read is TGTGCCAGCAGCCCCGCGGGACACAGCTCCTAT. Protein: CASSPAGHSSY. The full CDR3 is CASSPAGHSSYEQYF.